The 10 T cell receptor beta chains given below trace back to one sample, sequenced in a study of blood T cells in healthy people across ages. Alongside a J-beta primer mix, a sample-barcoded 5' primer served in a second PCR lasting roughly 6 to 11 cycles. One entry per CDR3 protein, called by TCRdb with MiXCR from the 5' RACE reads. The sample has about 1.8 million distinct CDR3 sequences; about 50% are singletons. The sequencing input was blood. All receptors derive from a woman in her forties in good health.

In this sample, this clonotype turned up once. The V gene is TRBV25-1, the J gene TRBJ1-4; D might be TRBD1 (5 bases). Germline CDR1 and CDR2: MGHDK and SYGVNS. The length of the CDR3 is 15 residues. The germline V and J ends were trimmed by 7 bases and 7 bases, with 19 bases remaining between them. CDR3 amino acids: CASKTPGDGVEKLFF. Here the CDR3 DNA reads TGTGCCAGCAAAACTCCGGGGGACGGAGTTGAAAAACTGTTTTTT.

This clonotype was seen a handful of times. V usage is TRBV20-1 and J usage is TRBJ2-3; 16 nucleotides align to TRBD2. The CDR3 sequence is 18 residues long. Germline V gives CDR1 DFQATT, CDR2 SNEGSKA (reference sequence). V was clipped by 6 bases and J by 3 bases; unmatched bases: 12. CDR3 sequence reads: CSAQGLAGGQRSTDTQYF. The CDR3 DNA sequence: TGCAGTGCACAGGGACTAGCGGGGGGGCAGCGAAGTACAGATACGCAGTATTTT.

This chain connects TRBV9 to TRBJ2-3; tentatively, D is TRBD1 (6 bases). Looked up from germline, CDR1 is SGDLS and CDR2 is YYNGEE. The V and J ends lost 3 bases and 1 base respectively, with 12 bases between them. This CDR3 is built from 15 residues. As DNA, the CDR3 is TGTGCCAGCAGCGACCGGGACACCCGCACAGATACGCAGTATTTT. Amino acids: CASSDRDTRTDTQYF.

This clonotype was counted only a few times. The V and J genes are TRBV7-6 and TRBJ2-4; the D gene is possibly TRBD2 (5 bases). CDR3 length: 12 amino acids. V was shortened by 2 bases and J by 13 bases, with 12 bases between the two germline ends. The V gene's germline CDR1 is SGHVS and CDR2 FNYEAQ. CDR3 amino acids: CASSLSREQQYF. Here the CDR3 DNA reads TGTGCCAGCAGCTTATCCCGGGAACAGCAGTACTTC.

The CDR3 region is CASSLYGLDRQETQYF. The DNA of the CDR3 is TGTGCCAGCAGCCTCTACGGCCTAGACAGGCAAGAGACCCAGTACTTC. The chain carries TRBV5-6 and TRBJ2-5; TRBD1 is a possible D gene (6 bases). The length of the CDR3 is 16 residues. Germline V gene lookup returns CDR1 SGHDT and CDR2 YYEEEE. Deletions cut 4 bases from V and 2 bases from J, with 18 bases between.

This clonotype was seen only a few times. CDR3 in DNA: TGTGCCAGCAGGGGACCAGTGGGCTACGAGCAGTACTTC. It translates to CASRGPVGYEQYF. V usage is TRBV6-6 and J usage is TRBJ2-7, with D perhaps given as TRBD1 or TRBD2 (5 bases each). The V end lost 6 bases, the J end lost 3 bases, and 12 bases lay between the germline ends. The V gene's germline CDR1 is MNHNY and CDR2 SVGAGI (reference sequence). The CDR3 totals 13 residues.

The CDR3 DNA reads TGTGCCAGCAGCCAAACAGGGGGCTCACCCCTCCACTTT. This codes for CASSQTGGSPLHF. V is TRBV3-1 and J is TRBJ1-6; 9 bases map to TRBD1. This CDR3 is built from 13 residues. Per the germline V gene, CDR1 is LGHDT and CDR2 is YNNKEL (reference sequence). The ends lost 2 bases at V and 10 bases at J; junction bases unmatched: 0.

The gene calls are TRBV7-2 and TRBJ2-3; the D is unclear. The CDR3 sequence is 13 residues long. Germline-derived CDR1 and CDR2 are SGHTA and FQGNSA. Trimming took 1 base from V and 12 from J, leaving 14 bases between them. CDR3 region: CASSLEAAGGQYF. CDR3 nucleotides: TGTGCCAGCAGCTTAGAAGCTGCCGGCGGACAGTATTTT.

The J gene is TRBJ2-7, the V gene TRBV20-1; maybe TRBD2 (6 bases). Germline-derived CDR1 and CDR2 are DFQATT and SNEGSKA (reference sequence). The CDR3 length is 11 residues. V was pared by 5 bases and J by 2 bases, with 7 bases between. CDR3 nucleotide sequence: TGCAGTGCTGGGAGGCCCTACGAGCAGTACTTC. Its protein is CSAGRPYEQYF.

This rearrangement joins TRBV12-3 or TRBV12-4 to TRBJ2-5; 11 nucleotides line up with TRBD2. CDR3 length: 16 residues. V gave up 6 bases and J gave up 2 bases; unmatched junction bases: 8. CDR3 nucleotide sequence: TGTGCCAGCAGGATACGAACTAGCGGGGGTCAAGAGACCCAGTACTTC. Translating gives CASRIRTSGGQETQYF.